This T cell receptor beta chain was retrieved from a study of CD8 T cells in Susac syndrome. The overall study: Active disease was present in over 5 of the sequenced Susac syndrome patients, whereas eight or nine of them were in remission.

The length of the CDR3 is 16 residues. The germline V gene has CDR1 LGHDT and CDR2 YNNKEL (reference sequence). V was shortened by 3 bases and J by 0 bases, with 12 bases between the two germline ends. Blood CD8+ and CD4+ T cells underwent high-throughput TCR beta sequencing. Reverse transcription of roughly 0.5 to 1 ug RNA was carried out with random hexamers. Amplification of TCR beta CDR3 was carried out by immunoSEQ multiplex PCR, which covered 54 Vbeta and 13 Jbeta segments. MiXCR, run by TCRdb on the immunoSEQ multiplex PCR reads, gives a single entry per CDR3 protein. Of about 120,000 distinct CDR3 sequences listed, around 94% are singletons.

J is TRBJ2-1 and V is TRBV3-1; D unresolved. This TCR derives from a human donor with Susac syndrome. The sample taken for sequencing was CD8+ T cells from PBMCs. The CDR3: CASSHIPASSYNEQFF. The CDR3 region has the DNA TGTGCCAGCAGCCACATCCCGGCCAGCTCCTACAATGAGCAGTTCTTC.